Reported below is one TCR beta chain. Authors' data handling: Estimation of nucleated cell counts was performed using reference gene primer amplification. Profiled with immunoSEQ multiplex PCR; TCRdb holds only in-frame clones, not every one. D and trimming come from the DNA, and the V and J calls and clone size come from that table. In the table there are over 85,000 clones, 72% of which are singletons. The source of the sample is a study of blood T cell repertoires in COVID-19. Whole-study context: Both acute and convalescent COVID-19 samples were obtained from the United States, Italy and Spain. The cDNA or gDNA used as material had been derived from T cells, B-cell-depleted T cells, or PBMCs.

This CDR3 comprises 14 residues. CDR1 is LGHDT, CDR2 YNNKEL, per germline (reference sequence). Trimming at V came to 3 bases and at J to 7 bases, leaving 2 bases not matched to a gene. This sequence originates from a woman aged 55-75 years with acute or convalescent COVID-19. This sequence joins TRBV3-1 (or the pseudogene TRBV3-2) and TRBJ1-6, with 8 nucleotides matching TRBD1. The sequencing sample was made of peripheral blood. The CDR3 loop reads CASSQGQENSPLHF. The CDR3 DNA sequence: TGTGCCAGCAGCCAGGGACAGGAGAATTCACCCCTCCACTTT.